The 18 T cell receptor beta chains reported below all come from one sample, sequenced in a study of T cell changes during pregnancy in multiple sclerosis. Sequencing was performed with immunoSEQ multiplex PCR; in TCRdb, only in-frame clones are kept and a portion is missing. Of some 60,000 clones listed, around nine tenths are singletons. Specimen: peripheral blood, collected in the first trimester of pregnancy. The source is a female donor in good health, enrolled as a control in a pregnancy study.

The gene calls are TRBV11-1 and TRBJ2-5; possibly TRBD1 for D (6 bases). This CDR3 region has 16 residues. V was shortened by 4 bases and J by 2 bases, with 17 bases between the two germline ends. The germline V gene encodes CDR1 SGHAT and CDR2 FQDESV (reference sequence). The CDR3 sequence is CASSSTQGYWQETQYF. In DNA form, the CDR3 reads TGTGCCAGCAGCTCCACTCAGGGGTACTGGCAAGAGACCCAGTACTTC. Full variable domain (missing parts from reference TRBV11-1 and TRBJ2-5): EAEVAQSPRYKITEKSQAVAFWCDPISGHATLYWYRQILGQGPELLVQFQDESVVDDSQLPKDRFSAERLKGVDSTLKIQPAELGDSAMYLCASSSTQGYWQETQYFGPGTRLLVL.

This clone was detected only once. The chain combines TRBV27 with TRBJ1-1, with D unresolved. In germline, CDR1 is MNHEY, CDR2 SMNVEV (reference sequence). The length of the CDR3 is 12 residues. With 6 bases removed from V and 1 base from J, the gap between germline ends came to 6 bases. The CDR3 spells CASRETNTEAFF. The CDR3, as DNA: TGTGCCAGCAGGGAGACGAACACTGAAGCTTTCTTT.

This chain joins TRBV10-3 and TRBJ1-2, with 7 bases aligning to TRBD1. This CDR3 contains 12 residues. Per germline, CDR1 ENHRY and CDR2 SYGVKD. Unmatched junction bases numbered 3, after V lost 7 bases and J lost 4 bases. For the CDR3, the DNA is TGTGCCATCATGCGGACAGGCTATGGCTACACCTTC. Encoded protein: CAIMRTGYGYTF.

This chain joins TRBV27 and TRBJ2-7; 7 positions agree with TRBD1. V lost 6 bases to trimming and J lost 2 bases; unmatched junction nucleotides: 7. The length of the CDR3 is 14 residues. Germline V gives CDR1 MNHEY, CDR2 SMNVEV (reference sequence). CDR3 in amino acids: CASRTHTGAYEQYF. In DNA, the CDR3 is TGTGCCAGCAGGACACACACAGGGGCCTACGAGCAGTACTTC.

This CDR3 reads CSVQRTSEFTDTQYF. The CDR3 DNA sequence: TGCAGCGTGCAGCGGACTAGCGAGTTCACAGATACGCAGTATTTT. This chain uses TRBV29-1 with TRBJ2-3, with TRBD2 matching 9 bases. CDR3 length: 15 residues. Germline trimming cut 6 bases from V and 2 bases from J; bases unmatched to any gene: 9. Germline lookup yields CDR1 SQVTM and CDR2 ANQGSEA.

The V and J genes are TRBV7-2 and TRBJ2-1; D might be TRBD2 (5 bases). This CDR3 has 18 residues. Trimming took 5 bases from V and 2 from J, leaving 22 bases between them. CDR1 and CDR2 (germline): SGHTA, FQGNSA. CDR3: CASSHPRGADLTYNEQFF. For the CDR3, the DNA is TGTGCCAGCAGCCACCCCCGGGGAGCGGACCTTACCTACAATGAGCAGTTCTTC.

The CDR3 loop reads CASSSSYGYTF. In DNA form, the CDR3 reads TGTGCCAGCAGCTCCAGCTATGGCTACACCTTC. This chain joins TRBV5-4 and TRBJ1-2, with no clear D. The germline V and J ends were trimmed by 3 bases and 4 bases, with 4 bases remaining between them. The CDR3 sequence is 11 residues long. CDR1 SGHNT and CDR2 YYREEE come from the germline V gene (reference sequence).

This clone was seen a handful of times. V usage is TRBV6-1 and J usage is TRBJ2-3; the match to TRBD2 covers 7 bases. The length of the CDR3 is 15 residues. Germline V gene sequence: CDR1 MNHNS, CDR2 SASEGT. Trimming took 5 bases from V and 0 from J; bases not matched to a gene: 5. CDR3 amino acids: CASSLLSGSTDTQYF. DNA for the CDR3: TGTGCCAGCAGTCTTCTTAGCGGGAGCACAGATACGCAGTATTTT.

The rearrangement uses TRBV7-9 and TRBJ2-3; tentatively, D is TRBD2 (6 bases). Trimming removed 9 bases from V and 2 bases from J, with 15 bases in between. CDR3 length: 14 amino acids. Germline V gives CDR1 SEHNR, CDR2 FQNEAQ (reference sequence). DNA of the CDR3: TGTGCCAGTAGGAGGGACTTCGCCACAGATACGCAGTATTTT. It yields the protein CASRRDFATDTQYF.

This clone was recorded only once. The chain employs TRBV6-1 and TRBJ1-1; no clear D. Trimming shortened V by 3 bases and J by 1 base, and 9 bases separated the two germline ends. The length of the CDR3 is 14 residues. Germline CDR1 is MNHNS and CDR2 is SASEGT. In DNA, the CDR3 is TGTGCCAGCAGTGACGTGGCCCAGAACACTGAAGCTTTCTTT. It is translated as CASSDVAQNTEAFF.

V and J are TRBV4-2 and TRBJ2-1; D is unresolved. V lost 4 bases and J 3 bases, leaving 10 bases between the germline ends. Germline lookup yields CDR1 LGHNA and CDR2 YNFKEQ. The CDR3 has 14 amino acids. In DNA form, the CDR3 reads TGTGCCAGCAGCCCCACGATAGACTACAATGAGCAGTTCTTC. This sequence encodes CASSPTIDYNEQFF.

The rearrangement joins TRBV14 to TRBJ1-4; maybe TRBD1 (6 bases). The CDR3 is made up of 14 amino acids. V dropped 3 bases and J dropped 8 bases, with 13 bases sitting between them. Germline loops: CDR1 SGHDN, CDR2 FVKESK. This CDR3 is CASSHRDIGEKLFF. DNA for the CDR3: TGTGCCAGCAGCCATCGGGACATCGGGGAAAAACTGTTTTTT.

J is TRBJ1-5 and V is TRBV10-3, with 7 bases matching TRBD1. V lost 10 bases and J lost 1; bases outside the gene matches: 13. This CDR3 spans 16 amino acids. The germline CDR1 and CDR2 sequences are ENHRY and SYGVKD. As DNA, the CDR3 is TGTGCCACGGTGGAGACAGGGCTCTCCAGCAATCAGCCCCAGCATTTT. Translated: CATVETGLSSNQPQHF.

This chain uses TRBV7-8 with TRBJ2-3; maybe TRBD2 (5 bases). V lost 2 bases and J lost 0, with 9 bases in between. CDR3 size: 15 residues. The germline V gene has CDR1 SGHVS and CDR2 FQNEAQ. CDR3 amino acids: CASSLSGFSTDTQYF. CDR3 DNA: TGTGCCAGCAGCTTAAGCGGATTTAGCACAGATACGCAGTATTTT.

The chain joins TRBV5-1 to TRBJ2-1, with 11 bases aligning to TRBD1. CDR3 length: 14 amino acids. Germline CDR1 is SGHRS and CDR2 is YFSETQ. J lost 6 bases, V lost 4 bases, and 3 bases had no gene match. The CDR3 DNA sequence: TGCGCCAGCAGCCCCGGGACAGGGGGCAATGAGCAGTTCTTC. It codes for CASSPGTGGNEQFF.

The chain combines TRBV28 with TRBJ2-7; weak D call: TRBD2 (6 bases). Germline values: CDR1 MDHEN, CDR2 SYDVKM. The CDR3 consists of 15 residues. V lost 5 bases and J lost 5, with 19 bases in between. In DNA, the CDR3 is TGTGCCAGCAGTGCCCAGGACTACTCCTCTGACGAGCAGTACTTC. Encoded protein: CASSAQDYSSDEQYF.

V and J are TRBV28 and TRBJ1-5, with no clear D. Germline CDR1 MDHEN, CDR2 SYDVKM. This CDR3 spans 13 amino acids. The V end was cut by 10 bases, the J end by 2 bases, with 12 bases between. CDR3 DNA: TGTGCCACCCGACGGGAGGGCAATCAGCCCCAGCATTTT. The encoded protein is CATRREGNQPQHF.

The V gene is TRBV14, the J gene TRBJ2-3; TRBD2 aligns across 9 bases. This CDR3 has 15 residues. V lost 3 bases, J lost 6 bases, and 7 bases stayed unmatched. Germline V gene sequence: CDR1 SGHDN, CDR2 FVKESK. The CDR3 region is CASSHLAGSVDTQYF. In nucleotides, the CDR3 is TGTGCCAGCAGCCACCTAGCGGGATCAGTCGATACGCAGTATTTT. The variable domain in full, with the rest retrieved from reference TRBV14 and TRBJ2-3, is EAGVTQFPSHSVIEKGQTVTLRCDPISGHDNLYWYRRVMGKEIKFLLHFVKESKQDESGMPNNRFLAERTGGTYSTLKVQPAELEDSGVYFCASSHLAGSVDTQYFGPGTRLTVL.